A single sample is the source of the 14 T cell receptor beta chains below, sequenced in a study of molecular identifiers for immune sequencing clone quantification. TCRdb itself ran the PCR reads through MiXCR, one entry per CDR3 protein. The repertoire consists of some 680,000 distinct CDR3 sequences, with about 25% occurring once and the leading ten covering 0.78%. Specimen: naive CD8+ T cells from blood, with Jurkat cell RNA spiked in. Documented subset: FACS-sorted CD8+CD4-CCR7+CD45RA+ naive T cells. The receptors were sampled from a human donor in good health. Some libraries in this study had Jurkat cell RNA spiked in.

This clonotype is a singleton in its sample. At one end the junction does not follow the germline gene, possibly because of a read error. This chain joins TRBV12-3 or TRBV12-4 and TRBJ1-1, with a tentative D call TRBD1 (5 bases). The CDR3 has 13 amino acids. The CDR3 here is CASSFGTNTEASF. DNA for the CDR3: TGTGCCAGCAGTTTCGGGACGAACACTGAAGCTTCCTTT.

This clonotype was picked up many times. The chain's CDR3 is CASSLGHGGRETQYF. The CDR3 region has the DNA TGCGCCAGCAGCTTGGGCCACGGGGGGAGAGAGACCCAGTACTTC. This chain joins TRBV5-1 and TRBJ2-5; 7 bases agree with TRBD2. The V gene end was trimmed by 0 bases and the J gene end by 4 bases; junction bases not matched to a gene: 6. Germline V gene lookup returns CDR1 SGHRS and CDR2 YFSETQ. The CDR3 runs to 15 residues.

The V call is TRBV6-6, the J call TRBJ2-7, with 7 bases aligning to TRBD1. V was clipped by 0 bases and J by 2 bases; unmatched bases: 4. Germline CDR1 MNHNY, CDR2 SVGAGI (reference sequence). The CDR3 runs 15 residues. The chain's CDR3 is CASSYSDRLAYEQYF. The CDR3 coding sequence is TGTGCCAGCAGTTACTCGGACAGGTTAGCCTACGAGCAGTACTTC.

This clonotype appeared a single time. V usage is TRBV12-3 or TRBV12-4 and J usage is TRBJ1-5; 7 bases map to TRBD1. Trimming at V came to 6 bases and at J to 2 bases, leaving 4 bases not matched to a gene. CDR3 length equals 14 residues. As DNA, the CDR3 is TGTGCCAGCAGACATGGACAGGGCAATCAGCCCCAGCATTTT. It yields the protein CASRHGQGNQPQHF.

The chain uses TRBV7-9 and TRBJ2-5; 7 nucleotides agree with TRBD2. V shed 5 bases and J 5 bases; nucleotides not matched to a gene: 8. Germline assignment: CDR1 SEHNR and CDR2 FQNEAQ (reference sequence). The CDR3 contains 14 residues. In DNA, the CDR3 is TGTGCCAGCAGCCCCCAACTAGCGAGCGAGACCCAGTACTTC. As protein: CASSPQLASETQYF.

A note on this clonotype: The germline gene is not matched at one end of the junction; a read error may be the cause. The V and J genes are TRBV27 and TRBJ1-3; maybe TRBD1 (5 bases). Germline loops: CDR1 MNHEY, CDR2 SMNVEV (reference sequence). This CDR3 spans 18 amino acids. CDR3 loop: CASSLRLTDYLSGNIIYF. CDR3 coding DNA: TGTGCCAGCAGTTTGCGGTTGACAGATTACCTCTCTGGAAACATCATATATTTT.

This clonotype was seen ten or more times. This chain connects TRBV27 to TRBJ2-5; possibly TRBD2 for D (6 bases). CDR1 and CDR2 (germline): MNHEY, SMNVEV (reference sequence). The CDR3 has 14 amino acids. Between the trimmed V and J ends, which lost 3 bases and 3 bases, there was a span of 11 bases. The CDR3 region has the DNA TGTGCCAGCAGTTTTCTTGCGGGGAAAGAGACCCAGTACTTC. This gives the protein CASSFLAGKETQYF.

There are a few counts of this clonotype. The J gene is TRBJ2-3, the V gene TRBV4-3, with TRBD2 matching over 15 bases. In germline, CDR1 is LGHNA, CDR2 YSLEER. CDR3 length: 17 amino acids. V dropped 0 bases and J dropped 5; count of bases not matched to a gene: 3. CDR3 loop: CASSQDGLAGGVDTQYF. The CDR3 DNA follows: TGCGCCAGCAGCCAAGATGGACTAGCGGGGGGGGTAGATACGCAGTATTTT.

In the case of this clonotype: A much larger clone sits a single nucleotide away, making a read error possible. This chain connects TRBV14 to TRBJ2-7, with a weak D call TRBD1 (5 bases). The CDR3 totals 14 residues. Germline loops: CDR1 SGHDN, CDR2 FVKESK. The CDR3 sequence: CASSQGGAPYKQYF. The CDR3 nucleotides are TGTGCCAGCAGCCAAGGTGGGGCCCCCTACAAGCAGTACTTC.

The chain has TRBV21-1 and TRBJ1-1. TRBV21-1 represents a pseudogene. CDR3 size: 13 residues. CDR3 sequence (DNA): TGTGCCAGCAGCAAAGAGGGAAACACTGAAGCTTTCTTT. As protein: CASSKEGNTEAFF.

This clonotype was picked up a small number of times. The chain recombines TRBV7-2 with TRBJ1-6, with D possibly TRBD1 on 6 matching bases. The CDR3 spans 15 residues. Trimming cost V 8 bases and J 0 bases, with 11 bases left between them. In germline, CDR1 is SGHTA, CDR2 FQGNSA. The DNA of the CDR3 is TGTGCCAGCCGGACAGAGAGCTCCTATAATTCACCCCTCCACTTT. It codes for CASRTESSYNSPLHF.

This chain joins TRBV7-9 and TRBJ1-2; 7 nucleotides match TRBD1. The CDR3 has 16 residues. Germline CDR1 SEHNR, CDR2 FQNEAQ (reference sequence). The ends lost 5 bases at V and 1 base at J; junction bases unmatched: 10. The CDR3 sequence: CASSTTGTENNYGYTF. The CDR3 DNA reads as TGTGCCAGCAGCACAACCGGGACAGAAAATAACTATGGCTACACCTTC.

This clonotype was observed at least ten times. V is TRBV6-2 or TRBV6-3 and J is TRBJ1-1; tentatively, D is TRBD1 (6 bases). CDR3 length: 18 residues. Germline CDR1 is MNHEY and CDR2 is SVGEGT. V gave up 8 bases and J gave up 0 bases, with 25 bases separating them. The chain's CDR3 is CASVPRMVQGPMNTEAFF. DNA for the CDR3: TGTGCCAGCGTTCCTAGAATGGTACAGGGACCCATGAACACTGAAGCTTTCTTT.

This clonotype showed up just once. One base away lies a much larger clone, so this may be a sequencing read error. The chain recombines TRBV12-3 or TRBV12-4 with TRBJ2-1; D may be TRBD2 (5 bases). The CDR3 consists of 16 residues. The CDR3 coding sequence is TGTGCCATCAGTTCGGGGAGCCCGTATTCCTCCCATGAGCAGTTCTTC. Translated, it gives CAISSGSPYSSHEQFF.